This is a list of T cell receptor beta chains from one sample in a study of T cell repertoires in cytomegalovirus infection. TCRdb re-derived calls from the reads in MiXCR, one entry per CDR3 protein. The repertoire holds around 440,000 distinct CDR3 sequences, with approximately 11% as singletons. The sequencing sample was made of PBMCs. These receptors were obtained from a human donor in good health (CMV status not recorded). Some clones in this sample may be carry-over from other donors' samples. Both conserved end residues are part of each CDR3. A D gene is named only where the DNA matches it firmly. Clone size appears in some rows only: once, few, many, or a class for an expanded clone.

>TRBJ1-5|TRBV6-5|-|TRBD1
CASRQGARQPQHF
TGTGCCAGTAGACAGGGGGCTCGGCAGCCCCAGCATTTT
>TRBJ1-5|TRBV19|-|-
CASSIARNQPQHF
TGTGCCAGTAGTATTGCCAGGAATCAGCCCCAGCATTTT
>TRBJ1-3|TRBV20-1|-|-
CSARDLTGFSGNTIYF
TGCAGTGCTAGAGATCTTACAGGGTTCTCTGGAAACACCATATATTTT
>TRBJ1-5|TRBV7-2|many|TRBD1
CASSLGQGAGQPQHF
TGTGCCAGCAGCTTAGGGCAGGGGGCCGGGCAGCCCCAGCATTTT
>TRBJ2-1|TRBV7-3|many|TRBD2
CASSLGLAGGPFF
TGTGCCAGCAGCTTAGGACTAGCGGGAGGACCGTTCTTC
>TRBJ1-1|TRBV4-1|-|-
CASSQPLRGRNTEAFF
TGCGCCAGCAGCCAACCCTTAAGGGGTAGGAACACTGAAGCTTTCTTT
>TRBJ1-1|TRBV6-2/TRBV6-3|many|TRBD1
CASSYPGTGRAEAFF
TGTGCCAGCAGTTACCCCGGGACAGGGAGGGCTGAAGCTTTCTTT
>TRBJ2-3|TRBV29-1|many|TRBD2
CSGTSGGVDTQYF
TGCAGCGGGACTAGCGGGGGGGTCGATACGCAGTATTTT
>TRBJ2-2|TRBV7-9|many|-
CASRAKTGGADTGELFF
TGTGCCAGCAGAGCAAAAACCGGGGGCGCTGACACCGGGGAGCTGTTTTTT
>TRBJ2-3|TRBV7-3|many|-
CASARGRGTTDTQYF
TGTGCCAGCGCTCGGGGCAGGGGTACGACAGATACGCAGTATTTT
>TRBJ1-5|TRBV19|few|-
CASSRRRPDQPQHF
TGTGCCAGTAGTCGTAGGCGGCCAGATCAGCCCCAGCATTTT
>TRBJ1-1|TRBV12-5|many|TRBD1
CASGLYPGGSLNTEAFF
TGTGCTAGTGGTTTGTACCCAGGGGGAAGTCTCAACACTGAAGCTTTCTTT
>TRBJ1-5|TRBV7-4|-|TRBD1
CASSFEGPVRDSSNQPQHF
TGTGCCAGCAGCTTTGAGGGGCCCGTCCGGGACAGTAGCAATCAGCCCCAGCATTTT
>TRBJ1-6|TRBV7-9|few|TRBD1
CASSSNPPGQGPSPLHF
TGTGCCAGCAGCTCCAACCCGCCGGGACAGGGACCTTCACCCCTCCACTTT
>TRBJ1-6|TRBV20-1|few|-
CSARARGNVMNSPLHF
TGCAGTGCTCGAGCCCGGGGTAATGTGATGAATTCACCCCTCCACTTT
>TRBJ2-5|TRBV28|many|-
CASSLGGAETQYF
TGTGCCAGCAGTTTAGGGGGAGCGGAGACCCAGTACTTC
>TRBJ1-2|TRBV4-1|many|-
CASSQEPGDNYGYTF
TGCGCCAGCAGCCAAGAACCAGGGGATAACTATGGCTACACCTTC
>TRBJ2-1|TRBV24-1|many|-
CATSDEAAGSYNEQFF
TGTGCCACCAGTGATGAGGCGGCAGGATCCTACAATGAGCAGTTCTTC
>TRBJ2-1|TRBV29-1|few|TRBD2
CSAPGLGSYNEQFF
TGCAGCGCCCCGGGACTAGGGTCCTACAATGAGCAGTTCTTC
>TRBJ1-1|TRBV14|-|-
CASSRMTTTEAFF
TGTGCCAGCAGCCGAATGACAACCACTGAAGCTTTCTTT
>TRBJ2-1|TRBV12-3/TRBV12-4|many|TRBD2
CASSHGTSGNEQFF
TGTGCCAGCAGTCACGGGACTAGCGGGAATGAGCAGTTCTTC
>TRBJ2-7|TRBV7-9|many|TRBD2
CASSLFGAGVHEQYF
TGTGCCAGCAGTTTGTTTGGAGCGGGGGTTCACGAGCAGTACTTC
>TRBJ1-3|TRBV12-5|few|-
CASGLRPNSGNTIYF
TGTGCTAGTGGTTTGCGGCCGAACTCTGGAAACACCATATATTTT
>TRBJ1-2|TRBV5-5|many|TRBD1
CASTRDRGTVYGYTF
TGTGCCAGCACCCGGGACAGGGGGACAGTCTATGGCTACACCTTC
>TRBJ2-1|TRBV28|-|TRBD1
CASTPFRDRDNEQFF
TGTGCCAGCACCCCCTTCCGGGACAGAGACAATGAGCAGTTCTTC
>TRBJ2-6|TRBV29-1|-|-
CSSWVSGANVLTF
TGCAGCTCCTGGGTTTCTGGGGCCAACGTCCTGACTTTC
>TRBJ2-5|TRBV7-2|many|TRBD2
CAHSGRAGETQYF
TGTGCACATAGCGGGAGGGCCGGGGAGACCCAGTACTTC
>TRBJ1-2|TRBV6-1|few|-
CASSEGKRDGYTF
TGTGCCAGCAGTGAGGGGAAGCGCGATGGCTACACCTTC
>TRBJ2-7|TRBV19|-|-
CASSPTSRGPTHEQYF
TGTGCCAGTAGCCCTACTTCCCGGGGACCCACCCACGAGCAGTACTTC
>TRBJ1-2|TRBV28|-|-
CASSPGGGGHGYTF
TGTGCCAGCAGTCCTGGGGGGGGGGGGCACGGCTACACCTTC
>TRBJ2-5|TRBV24-1|many|TRBD1
CATSDPGQAEETQYF
TGTGCCACCAGTGATCCCGGACAGGCAGAAGAGACCCAGTACTTC
>TRBJ2-3|TRBV29-1|-|-
CSVAKTSTDTQYF
TGCAGCGTTGCTAAGACTAGCACAGATACGCAGTATTTT
>TRBJ1-6|TRBV3-1|few|TRBD1
CASSAPTGVNSPLHF
TGTGCCAGCAGCGCCCCGACAGGGGTCAATTCACCCCTCCACTTT
>TRBJ1-6|TRBV7-2|many|-
CASSLGILSPLHF
TGTGCCAGCAGCTTAGGCATTTTATCACCCCTCCACTTT
>TRBJ1-4|TRBV7-9|-|-
CASGADQKLFF
TGTGCCAGCGGGGCAGACCAAAAACTGTTTTTT
>TRBJ2-7|TRBV19|-|TRBD1
CASSDPGQGSSYEQYF
TGTGCCAGTAGTGACCCGGGACAGGGGTCGAGCTACGAGCAGTACTTC
>TRBJ2-5|TRBV7-9|many|-
CASSLVEGREETQYF
TGTGCCAGCAGCTTAGTGGAGGGGCGGGAAGAGACCCAGTACTTC
>TRBJ1-4|TRBV9|many|-
CASSVDGGEKLFF
TGTGCCAGCAGCGTAGATGGGGGTGAAAAACTGTTTTTT
>TRBJ1-2|TRBV10-3|-|-
CAISEGQGRGGYTF
TGTGCCATCAGTGAGGGGCAGGGGAGAGGGGGCTACACCTTC
>TRBJ2-2|TRBV29-1|many|TRBD2
CSVVAGSTNTGELFF
TGCAGCGTGGTAGCGGGGAGTACGAACACCGGGGAGCTGTTTTTT
>TRBJ2-3|TRBV7-2|many|TRBD2
CASSLGDYTDTQYF
TGTGCCAGCAGCTTAGGGGACTACACAGATACGCAGTATTTT
>TRBJ1-1|TRBV20-1|few|TRBD1
CSARDRPGGGTEAFF
TGCAGTGCTAGAGATCGACCAGGGGGAGGCACTGAAGCTTTCTTT
>TRBJ2-7|TRBV6-5|-|-
CASSDVSGWEGLKYF
TGTGCCAGCAGTGATGTAAGCGGATGGGAAGGCCTAAAGTACTTC
>TRBJ2-3|TRBV6-1|many|-
CASSEAPGPRADTQYF
TGTGCCAGCAGTGAAGCGCCGGGGCCCAGAGCAGATACGCAGTATTTT
>TRBJ2-2|TRBV7-6|many|-
CASSIGPTGELFF
TGTGCCAGCAGCATCGGGCCCACCGGGGAGCTGTTTTTT
>TRBJ1-5|TRBV12-3/TRBV12-4|many|TRBD1
CASSLGAGGNQPQHF
TGTGCCAGCAGTTTAGGGGCAGGGGGGAATCAGCCCCAGCATTTT
>TRBJ2-6|TRBV19|many|-
CASSIRRPRSSGANVLTF
TGTGCCAGTAGTATACGACGACCCCGATCCTCTGGGGCCAACGTCCTGACTTTC
>TRBJ2-3|TRBV19|-|TRBD1
CASSSRTGTQYF
TGTGCCAGTAGTTCAAGGACAGGAACGCAGTATTTT